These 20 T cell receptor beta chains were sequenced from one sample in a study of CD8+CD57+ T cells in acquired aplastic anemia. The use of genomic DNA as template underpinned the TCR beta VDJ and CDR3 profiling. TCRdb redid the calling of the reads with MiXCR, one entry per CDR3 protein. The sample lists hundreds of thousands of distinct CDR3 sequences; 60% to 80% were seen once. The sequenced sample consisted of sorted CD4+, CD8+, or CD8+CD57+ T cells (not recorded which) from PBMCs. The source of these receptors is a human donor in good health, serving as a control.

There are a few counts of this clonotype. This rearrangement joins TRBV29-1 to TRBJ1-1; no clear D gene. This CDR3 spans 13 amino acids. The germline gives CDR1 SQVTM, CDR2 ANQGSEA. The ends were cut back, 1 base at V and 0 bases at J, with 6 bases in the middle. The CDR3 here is CSVEATVNTEAFF. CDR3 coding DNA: TGCAGCGTTGAAGCGACGGTGAACACTGAAGCTTTCTTT.

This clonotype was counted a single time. CDR3 bases: TGTGCCAGCGGGGAGGAGGACCTCGGGGGCTACACCTTC. It specifies CASGEEDLGGYTF. V usage is TRBV6-5 and J usage is TRBJ1-2; D gene uncertain. V was pared by 8 bases and J by 8 bases, with 18 bases between. The CDR3 contains 13 residues. Germline V gives CDR1 MNHEY, CDR2 SVGAGI.

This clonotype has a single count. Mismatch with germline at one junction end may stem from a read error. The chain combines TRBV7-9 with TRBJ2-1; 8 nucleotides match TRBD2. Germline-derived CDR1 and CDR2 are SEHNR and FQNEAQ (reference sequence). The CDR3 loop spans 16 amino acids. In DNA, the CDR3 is TGTGCCACCAGCAGGGGACTAGGCGGGGGGTACAATGAGCAGTTCTTC. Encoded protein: CATSRGLGGGYNEQFF.

CDR3 amino acids: CASSSLVTDTQYF. The CDR3 coding sequence is TGTGCCAGCAGCTCGCTAGTAACAGATACGCAGTATTTT. The chain uses TRBV7-9 and TRBJ2-3; D remains unclear. Germline V CDR1 and CDR2: SEHNR, FQNEAQ (reference sequence). Trimming stripped 4 bases from V and 3 bases from J, with 8 bases between. The CDR3 runs to 13 residues.

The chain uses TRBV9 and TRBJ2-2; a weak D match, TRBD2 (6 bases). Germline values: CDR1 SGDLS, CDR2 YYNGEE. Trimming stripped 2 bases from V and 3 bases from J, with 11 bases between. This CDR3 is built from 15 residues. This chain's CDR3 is CASSVGAGYTGELFF. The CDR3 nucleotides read TGTGCCAGCAGCGTGGGTGCGGGATACACCGGGGAGCTGTTTTTT.

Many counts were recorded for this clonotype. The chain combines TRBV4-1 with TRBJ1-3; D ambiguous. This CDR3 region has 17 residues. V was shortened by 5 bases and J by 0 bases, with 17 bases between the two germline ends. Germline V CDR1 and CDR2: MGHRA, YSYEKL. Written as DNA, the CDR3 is TGCGCCAGCAGCTGGCGAGAAGGTGGTAGCTCTGGAAACACCATATATTTT. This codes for CASSWREGGSSGNTIYF.

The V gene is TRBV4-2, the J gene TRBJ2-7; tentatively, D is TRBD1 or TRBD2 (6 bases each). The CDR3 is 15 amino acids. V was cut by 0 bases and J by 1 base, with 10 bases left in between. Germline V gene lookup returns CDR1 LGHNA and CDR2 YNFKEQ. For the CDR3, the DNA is TGTGCCAGCAGCCAAGATAGGGGGGATTCCTACGAGCAGTACTTC. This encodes CASSQDRGDSYEQYF.

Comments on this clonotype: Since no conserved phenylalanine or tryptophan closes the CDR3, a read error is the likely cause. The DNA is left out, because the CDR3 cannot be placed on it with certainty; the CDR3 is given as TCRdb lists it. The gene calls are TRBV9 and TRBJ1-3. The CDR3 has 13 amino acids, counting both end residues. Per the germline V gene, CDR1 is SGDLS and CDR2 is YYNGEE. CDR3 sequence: CASSARTLATNTI.

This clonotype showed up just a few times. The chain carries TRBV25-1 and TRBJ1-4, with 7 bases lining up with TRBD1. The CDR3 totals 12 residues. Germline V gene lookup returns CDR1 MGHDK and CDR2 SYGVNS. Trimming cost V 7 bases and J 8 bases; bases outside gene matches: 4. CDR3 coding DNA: TGTGCCAGCAACAGGGGAAAGGAAAAACTGTTTTTT. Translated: CASNRGKEKLFF.

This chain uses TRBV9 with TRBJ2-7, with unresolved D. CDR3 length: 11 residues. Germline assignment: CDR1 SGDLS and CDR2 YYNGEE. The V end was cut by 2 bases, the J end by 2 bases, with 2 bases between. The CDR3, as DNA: TGTGCCAGCAGCGTTCCCTACGAGCAGTACTTC. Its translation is CASSVPYEQYF.

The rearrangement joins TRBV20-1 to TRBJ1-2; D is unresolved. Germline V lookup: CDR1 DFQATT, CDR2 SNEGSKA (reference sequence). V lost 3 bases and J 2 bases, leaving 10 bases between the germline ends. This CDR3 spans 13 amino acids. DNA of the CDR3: TGCAGTGCTAGCAGCCCAGAAAACTATGGCTACACCTTC. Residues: CSASSPENYGYTF.

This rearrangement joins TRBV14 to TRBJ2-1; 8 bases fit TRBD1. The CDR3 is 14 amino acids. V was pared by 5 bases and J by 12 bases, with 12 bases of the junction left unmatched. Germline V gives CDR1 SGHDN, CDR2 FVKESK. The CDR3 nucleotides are TGTGCCAGCAGCTTGGACAGGGCCTGCGATGTGCAGTTCTTC. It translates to CASSLDRACDVQFF.

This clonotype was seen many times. CDR3 region: CASSFGSNTEAFF. The CDR3 nucleotides are TGCGCCAGCAGTTTTGGATCGAACACTGAAGCTTTCTTT. V usage is TRBV5-1 and J usage is TRBJ1-1, with D uncertain. V shed 5 bases and J shed 1 base, with 9 bases lying between them. In germline, CDR1 is SGHRS, CDR2 YFSETQ. This CDR3 has 13 residues.

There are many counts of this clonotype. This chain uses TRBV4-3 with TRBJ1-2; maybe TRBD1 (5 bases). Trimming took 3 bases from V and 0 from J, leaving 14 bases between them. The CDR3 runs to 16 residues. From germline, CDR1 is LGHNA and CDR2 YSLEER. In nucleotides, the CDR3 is TGCGCCAGCAGCCACGTCCGACAGTACGCTAACTATGGCTACACCTTC. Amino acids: CASSHVRQYANYGYTF.

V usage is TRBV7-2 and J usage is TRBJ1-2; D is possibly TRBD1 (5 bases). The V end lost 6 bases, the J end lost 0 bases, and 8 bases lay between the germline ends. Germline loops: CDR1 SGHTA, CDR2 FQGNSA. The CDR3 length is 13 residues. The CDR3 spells CASRGEANYGYTF. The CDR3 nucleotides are TGTGCCAGCAGGGGGGAAGCTAACTATGGCTACACCTTC.

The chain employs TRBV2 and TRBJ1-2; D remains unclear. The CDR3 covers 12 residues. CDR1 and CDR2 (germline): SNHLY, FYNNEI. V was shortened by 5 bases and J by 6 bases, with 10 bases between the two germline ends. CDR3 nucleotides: TGTGCCAGCAGTCAAGATACGGATGGCTACACCTTC. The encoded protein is CASSQDTDGYTF.

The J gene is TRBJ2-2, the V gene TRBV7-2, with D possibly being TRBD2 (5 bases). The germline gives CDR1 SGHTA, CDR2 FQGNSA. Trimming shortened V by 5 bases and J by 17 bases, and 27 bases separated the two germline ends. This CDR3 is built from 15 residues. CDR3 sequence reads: CASSLEGAVAAEAFF. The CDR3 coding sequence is TGTGCCAGCAGCCTAGAGGGCGCTGTGGCGGCGGAAGCTTTTTTT.

As DNA, the CDR3 is TGTGCCAGCAGCTTAACAGCGAGGGAGCAGTTCTTC. It yields the protein CASSLTAREQFF. The genes are TRBV5-6 and TRBJ2-1; D not certain. With 2 bases removed from V and 10 bases from J, the gap between germline ends came to 10 bases. The CDR3 loop spans 12 amino acids. The germline V gene has CDR1 SGHDT and CDR2 YYEEEE.

DNA of the CDR3: TGTGCCAGCAGCCACCGGCCTGACAGGTTGGGCTACACCTTC. Its protein product is CASSHRPDRLGYTF. The gene calls are TRBV11-2 and TRBJ1-2, with TRBD1 as a possible D gene (6 bases). Germline CDR1 and CDR2: SGHAT and FQNNGV. This CDR3 contains 14 residues. V was clipped by 5 bases and J by 8 bases, with 18 bases between them.

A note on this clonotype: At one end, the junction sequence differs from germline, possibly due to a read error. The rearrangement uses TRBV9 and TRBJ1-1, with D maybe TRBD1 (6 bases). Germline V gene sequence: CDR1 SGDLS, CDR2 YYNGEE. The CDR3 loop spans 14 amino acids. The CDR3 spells CASSSTGIGADAFF. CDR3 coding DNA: TGTGCCAGCAGCAGTACAGGGATTGGGGCTGACGCTTTCTTT.